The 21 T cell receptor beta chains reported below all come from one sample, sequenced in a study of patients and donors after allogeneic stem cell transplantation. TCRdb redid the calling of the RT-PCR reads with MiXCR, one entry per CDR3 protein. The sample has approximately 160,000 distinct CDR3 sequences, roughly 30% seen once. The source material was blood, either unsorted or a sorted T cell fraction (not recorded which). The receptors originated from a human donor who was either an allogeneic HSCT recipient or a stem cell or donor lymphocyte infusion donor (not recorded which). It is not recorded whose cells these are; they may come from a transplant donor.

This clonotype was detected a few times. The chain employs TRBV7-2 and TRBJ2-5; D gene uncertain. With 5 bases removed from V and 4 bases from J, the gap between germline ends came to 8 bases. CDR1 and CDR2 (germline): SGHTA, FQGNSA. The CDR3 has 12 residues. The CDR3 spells CASSQGRETQYF. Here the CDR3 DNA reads TGTGCCAGCAGCCAAGGGCGAGAGACCCAGTACTTC. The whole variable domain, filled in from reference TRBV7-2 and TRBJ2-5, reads GAGVSQSPSNKVTEKGKDVELRCDPISGHTALYWYRQSLGQGLEFLIYFQGNSAPDKSGLPSDRFSAERTGGSVSTLTIQRTQQEDSAVYLCASSQGRETQYFGPGTRLLVL.

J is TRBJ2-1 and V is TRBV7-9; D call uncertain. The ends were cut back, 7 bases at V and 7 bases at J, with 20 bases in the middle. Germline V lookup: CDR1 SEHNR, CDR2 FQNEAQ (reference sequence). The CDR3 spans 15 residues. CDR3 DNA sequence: TGTGCCAGCACCCCCGGAATAGCTCCTGGAAATGAGCAGTTCTTC. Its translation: CASTPGIAPGNEQFF.

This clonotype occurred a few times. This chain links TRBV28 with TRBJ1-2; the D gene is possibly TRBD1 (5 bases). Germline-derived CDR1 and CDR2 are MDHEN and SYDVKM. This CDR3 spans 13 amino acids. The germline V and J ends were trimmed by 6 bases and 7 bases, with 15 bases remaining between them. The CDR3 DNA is TGTGCCAGCAGGGGGGTAGGGAACCGTGGCTACACCTTC. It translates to CASRGVGNRGYTF.

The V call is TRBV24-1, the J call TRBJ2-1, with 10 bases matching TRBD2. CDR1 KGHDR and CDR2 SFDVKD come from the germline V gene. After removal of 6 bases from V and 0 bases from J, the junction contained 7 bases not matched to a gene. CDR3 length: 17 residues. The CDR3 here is CATSTTSGASSYNEQFF. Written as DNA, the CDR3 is TGTGCCACCAGTACCACTAGCGGGGCAAGCTCCTACAATGAGCAGTTCTTC.

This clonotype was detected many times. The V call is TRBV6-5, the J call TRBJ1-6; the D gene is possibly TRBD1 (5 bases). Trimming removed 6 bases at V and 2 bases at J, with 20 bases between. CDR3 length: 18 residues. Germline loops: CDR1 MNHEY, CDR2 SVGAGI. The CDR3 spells CASSPQGLRGPYNSPLHF. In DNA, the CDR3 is TGTGCCAGCAGCCCGCAGGGCCTCCGAGGCCCCTATAATTCACCCCTCCACTTT.

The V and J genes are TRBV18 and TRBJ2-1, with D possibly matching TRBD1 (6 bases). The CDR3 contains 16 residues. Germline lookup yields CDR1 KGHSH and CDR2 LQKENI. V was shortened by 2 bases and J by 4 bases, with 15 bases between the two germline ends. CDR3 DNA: TGTGCCAGCTCACCAAGCAGGGGCGGACTTTACAATGAGCAGTTCTTC. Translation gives CASSPSRGGLYNEQFF. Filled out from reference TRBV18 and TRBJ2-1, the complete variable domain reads NAGVMQNPRHLVRRRGQEARLRCSPMKGHSHVYWYRQLPEEGLKFMVYLQKENIIDESGMPKERFSAEFPKEGPSILRIQQVVRGDSAAYFCASSPSRGGLYNEQFFGPGTRLTVL.

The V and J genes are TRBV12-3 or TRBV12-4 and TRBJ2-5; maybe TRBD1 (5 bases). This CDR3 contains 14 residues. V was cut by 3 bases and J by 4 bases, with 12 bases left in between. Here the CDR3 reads CASSLRQGLETQYF. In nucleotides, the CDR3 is TGTGCCAGCAGTTTGAGGCAGGGTTTAGAGACCCAGTACTTC.

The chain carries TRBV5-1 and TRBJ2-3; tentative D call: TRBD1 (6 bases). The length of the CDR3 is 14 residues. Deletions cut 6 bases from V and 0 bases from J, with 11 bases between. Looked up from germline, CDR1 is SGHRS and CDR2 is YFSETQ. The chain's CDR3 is CASIDRRSTDTQYF. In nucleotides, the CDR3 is TGCGCCAGCATAGACAGGAGAAGCACAGATACGCAGTATTTT.

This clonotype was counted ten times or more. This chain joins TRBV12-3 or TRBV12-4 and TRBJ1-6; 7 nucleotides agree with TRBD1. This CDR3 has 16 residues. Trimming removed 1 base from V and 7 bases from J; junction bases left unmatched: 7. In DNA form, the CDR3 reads TGTGCCAGCAGTTTAGAGGCAGGGGGGAAAAATTCACCCCTCCACTTT. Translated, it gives CASSLEAGGKNSPLHF.

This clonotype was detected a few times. The DNA for the CDR3 is TGCGCCAGCAGATCCCCCAAAAACATTCAGTACTTC. Protein product: CASRSPKNIQYF. The chain uses TRBV5-1 and TRBJ2-4; D ambiguous. V lost 5 bases, J lost 2 bases, and 5 bases lay in between. Germline V gene data show CDR1 as SGHRS and CDR2 as YFSETQ. CDR3 length: 12 amino acids.

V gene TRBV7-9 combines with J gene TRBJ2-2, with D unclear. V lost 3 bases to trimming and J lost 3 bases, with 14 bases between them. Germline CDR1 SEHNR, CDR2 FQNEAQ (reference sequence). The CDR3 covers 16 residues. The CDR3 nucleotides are TGTGCCAGCAGCTTTGCCCCCTTAGCTGACACCGGGGAGCTGTTTTTT. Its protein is CASSFAPLADTGELFF.

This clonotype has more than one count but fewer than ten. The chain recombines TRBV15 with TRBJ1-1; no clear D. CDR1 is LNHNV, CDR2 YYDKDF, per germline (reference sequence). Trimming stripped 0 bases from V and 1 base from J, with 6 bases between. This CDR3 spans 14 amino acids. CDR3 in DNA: TGTGCCACCAGCAGAGAGGTCAAGAACACTGAAGCTTTCTTT. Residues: CATSREVKNTEAFF. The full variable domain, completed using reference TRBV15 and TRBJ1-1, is DAMVIQNPRYQVTQFGKPVTLSCSQTLNHNVMYWYQQKSSQAPKLLFHYYDKDFNNEADTPDNFQSRRPNTSFCFLDIRSPGLGDTAMYLCATSREVKNTEAFFGQGTRLTVV.

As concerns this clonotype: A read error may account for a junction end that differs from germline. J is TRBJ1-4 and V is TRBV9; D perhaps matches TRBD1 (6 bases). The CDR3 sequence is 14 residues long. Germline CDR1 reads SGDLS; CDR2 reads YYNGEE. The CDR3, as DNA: TGTGCCAGCAGCGTAGAACAGGGTTTTGAAAAACTGTATTTT. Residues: CASSVEQGFEKLYF.

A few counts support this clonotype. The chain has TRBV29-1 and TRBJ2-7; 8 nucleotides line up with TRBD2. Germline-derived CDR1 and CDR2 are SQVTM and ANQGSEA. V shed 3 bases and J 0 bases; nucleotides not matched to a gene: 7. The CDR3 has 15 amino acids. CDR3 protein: CSVDFGTSHSYEQYF. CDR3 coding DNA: TGCAGCGTTGACTTCGGGACTAGTCACTCCTACGAGCAGTACTTC.

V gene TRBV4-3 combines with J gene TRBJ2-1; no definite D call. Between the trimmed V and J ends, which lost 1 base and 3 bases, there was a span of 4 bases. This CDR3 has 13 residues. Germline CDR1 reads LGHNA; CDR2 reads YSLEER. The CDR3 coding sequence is TGCGCCAGCAGCCAAGGGTACTACAATGAGCAGTTCTTC. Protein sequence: CASSQGYYNEQFF.

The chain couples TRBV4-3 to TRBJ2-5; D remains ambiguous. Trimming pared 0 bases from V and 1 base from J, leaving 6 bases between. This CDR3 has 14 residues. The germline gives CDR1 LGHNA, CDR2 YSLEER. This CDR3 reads CASSQEVFQETQYF. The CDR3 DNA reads TGCGCCAGCAGCCAAGAGGTATTCCAAGAGACCCAGTACTTC.

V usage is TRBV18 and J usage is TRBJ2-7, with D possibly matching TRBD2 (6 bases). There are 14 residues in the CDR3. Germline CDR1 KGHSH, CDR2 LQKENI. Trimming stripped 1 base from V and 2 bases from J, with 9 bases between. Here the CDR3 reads CASSPQASAYEQYF. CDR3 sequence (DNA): TGTGCCAGCTCACCACAGGCTAGCGCCTACGAGCAGTACTTC.

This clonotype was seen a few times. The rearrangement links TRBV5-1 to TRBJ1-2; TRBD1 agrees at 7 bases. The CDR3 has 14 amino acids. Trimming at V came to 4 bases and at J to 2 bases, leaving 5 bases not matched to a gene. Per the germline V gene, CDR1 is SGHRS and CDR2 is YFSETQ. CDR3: CASSISTGNYGYTF. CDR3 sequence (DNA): TGCGCCAGCAGCATTTCGACAGGGAACTATGGCTACACCTTC.

The CDR3 reads CSVQEPGPKGQFF. The CDR3 coding sequence is TGCAGCGTTCAGGAGCCGGGCCCTAAAGGGCAGTTCTTC. This chain links TRBV29-1 with TRBJ2-1; D call uncertain. Germline values: CDR1 SQVTM, CDR2 ANQGSEA. The CDR3 runs to 13 residues. V gave up 5 bases and J gave up 12 bases, with 20 bases separating them.

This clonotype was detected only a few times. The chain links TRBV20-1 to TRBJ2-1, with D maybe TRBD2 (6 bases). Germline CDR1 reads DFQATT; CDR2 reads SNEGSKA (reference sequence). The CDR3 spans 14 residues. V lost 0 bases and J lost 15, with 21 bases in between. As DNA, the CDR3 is TGCAGTGCTAGAGAAGGCGGGATCTACTCCCCAGGGTTCTTC. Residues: CSAREGGIYSPGFF.

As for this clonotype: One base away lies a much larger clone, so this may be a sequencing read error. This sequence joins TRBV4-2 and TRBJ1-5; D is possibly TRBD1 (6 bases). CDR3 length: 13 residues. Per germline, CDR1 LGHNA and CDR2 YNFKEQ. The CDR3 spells CARSPRGGQPQHF. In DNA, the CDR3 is TGTGCCAGAAGCCCAAGGGGGGGTCAGCCCCAGCATTTT.